Below, 3 T cell receptor beta chains from the same sample are listed, as sequenced in a study of blood T cell repertoires in COVID-19. Method: immunoSEQ multiplex PCR; TCRdb's copy keeps in-frame clones and lacks some. The profile covers about 180,000 clones, with roughly 86% appearing a single time and approximately 2.9% taken by the ten largest. Sample: peripheral blood. Source of these receptors: a woman aged 25 to 39 with active or convalescent COVID-19.

The V gene is TRBV7-9, the J gene TRBJ1-5; the D is unclear. The CDR3 consists of 15 residues. Between the trimmed V and J ends, which lost 3 bases and 1 base, there was a span of 10 bases. CDR1 and CDR2 (germline): SEHNR, FQNEAQ (reference sequence). DNA of the CDR3: TGTGCCAGCAGCTTGGAGTCGGCCAGCAATCAGCCCCAGCATTTT. As protein: CASSLESASNQPQHF.

This chain connects TRBV11-3 to TRBJ1-1; 7 bases fit TRBD1. This CDR3 region has 16 residues. J lost 4 bases, V lost 2 bases, and 10 bases had no gene match. Germline-derived CDR1 and CDR2 are SGHNT and YENEEA. Here the CDR3 DNA reads TGTGCCAGCAGCTTATCGGCAGGGGGGCAGCCCACTGAAGCTTTCTTT. Translating gives CASSLSAGGQPTEAFF.

The rearrangement uses TRBV28 and TRBJ2-3; D is unresolved. The V gene lost 2 bases and the J gene lost 6 bases, with 12 bases spanning the gap. Germline V gene data show CDR1 as MDHEN and CDR2 as SYDVKM. This CDR3 spans 14 amino acids. CDR3 protein: CASSLRLDQDTQYF. The CDR3 DNA reads TGTGCCAGCAGTTTAAGACTGGATCAGGATACGCAGTATTTT. The entire variable domain, with the rest obtained from reference TRBV28 and TRBJ2-3, is as follows: DVKVTQSSRYLVKRTGEKVFLECVQDMDHENMFWYRQDPGLGLRLIYFSYDVKMKEKGDIPEGYSVSREKKERFSLILESASTNQTSMYLCASSLRLDQDTQYFGPGTRLTVL.